This T cell receptor (beta chain) comes out of a study of T-cell reconstitution after alpha-beta-depleted transplantation in children. Unique molecular identifiers were incorporated when the TCRbeta library was constructed. TCRdb re-analysed the PCR reads in MiXCR, keeping a single row per CDR3 protein. The table records 190,000 or so distinct CDR3 sequences, approximately 7% of them present only once. V dropped 0 bases and J dropped 0; count of bases not matched to a gene: 0. This CDR3 is built from 16 residues. Germline CDR1 and CDR2: SGHVS and FQNEAQ. This clonotype appeared many times. This clonotype originated in a human donor who donated a stem cell graft to a child with Wiskott-Aldrich syndrome. The genes are TRBV7-8 and TRBJ2-1; 9 nucleotides align to TRBD2. The material was PBMCs from the stem cell graft donor, obtained from the stem cell graft. The CDR3 DNA follows: TGTGCCAGCAGCTTAGCTAGCGGGAGCTCCTACAATGAGCAGTTCTTC. This sequence encodes CASSLASGSSYNEQFF.